A selection of T cell receptor beta chains follows, all from one sample in a study of shared clonotypes between healthy human individuals. Sequencing was performed with immunoSEQ multiplex PCR; in TCRdb, only in-frame clones are kept and a portion is missing. Of 950,000 to 1,300,000 clones in the sample, roughly 80% are singletons; the top ten hold approximately 1.5%. Specimen: memory CD4+ T cells sorted from blood. These receptor sequences come from a man in his late teens or twenties in good health. Each CDR3 is given with its conserved first and last residue. The order of the fields is clone size, V gene, J gene, D gene, CDR3 DNA, CDR3 protein. A D gene is named only where the DNA matches it firmly. A clone size is listed for some rows: how often the clone was seen (once, few, many), or a class if it is expanded.

clone_size: NA
v_call: TRBV5-5
j_call: TRBJ2-6
d_call: NA
cdr3_nt: TGTGCCAGCAGCTTGGTGGCAGAGTCCTCTGGGGCCAACGTCCTGACTTTC
cdr3_aa: CASSLVAESSGANVLTF

clone_size: few
v_call: TRBV2
j_call: TRBJ2-7
d_call: NA
cdr3_nt: TGTGCCGAAGCCCGTATCGAGCAGTACTTC
cdr3_aa: CAEARIEQYF

clone_size: NA
v_call: TRBV19
j_call: TRBJ2-5
d_call: TRBD1
cdr3_nt: TGTGCCAGTAGCTACGGACAGGGGGCCCAAGAGACCCAGTACTTC
cdr3_aa: CASSYGQGAQETQYF

clone_size: few
v_call: TRBV7-6
j_call: TRBJ2-5
d_call: NA
cdr3_nt: TGTGCCAGCAGCTCCTTCACTAGAGAGGAGACCCAGTACTTC
cdr3_aa: CASSSFTREETQYF

clone_size: NA
v_call: TRBV7-2
j_call: TRBJ1-2
d_call: NA
cdr3_nt: TGTGCCAGCAGCTTAGCGTCAGCGACAGGCCTAGGAGGCTACACCTTC
cdr3_aa: CASSLASATGLGGYTF

clone_size: NA
v_call: TRBV27
j_call: TRBJ2-4
d_call: TRBD1
cdr3_nt: TGTGCCAGCAGTCTAACCTCTGGGACAGGGGGCGCGAACATTCAGTACTTC
cdr3_aa: CASSLTSGTGGANIQYF

clone_size: NA
v_call: TRBV19
j_call: TRBJ2-5
d_call: NA
cdr3_nt: TGTGCCAGTAGTATGGTGGGAGTCGGGGAGACCCAGTACTTC
cdr3_aa: CASSMVGVGETQYF

clone_size: once
v_call: TRBV4-2
j_call: TRBJ2-7
d_call: NA
cdr3_nt: TGTGCCAGCAGCCTTTCCGGAGCGGGCGAGCAGTACTTC
cdr3_aa: CASSLSGAGEQYF

clone_size: NA
v_call: TRBV6-5
j_call: TRBJ2-7
d_call: TRBD1
cdr3_nt: TGTGCCAGCAGTTACTCGATGCTAAGACAGGGGAAGCAGTACTTC
cdr3_aa: CASSYSMLRQGKQYF

clone_size: NA
v_call: TRBV5-1
j_call: TRBJ1-3
d_call: NA
cdr3_nt: TGCGCCAGCAGCCAAGGACAGTCCTCGAGGTCTTTGACTGGAAACACCATATATTTT
cdr3_aa: CASSQGQSSRSLTGNTIYF

clone_size: few
v_call: TRBV18
j_call: TRBJ1-1
d_call: NA
cdr3_nt: TGTGCCAGCTCACCAGTTATCACGGCGAACACTGAAGCTTTCTTT
cdr3_aa: CASSPVITANTEAFF

clone_size: few
v_call: TRBV28
j_call: TRBJ1-1
d_call: NA
cdr3_nt: TGTGCCACCACGGGGGGATTTGTGAAGACTGAAGCTTTCTTT
cdr3_aa: CATTGGFVKTEAFF

clone_size: NA
v_call: TRBV7-8
j_call: TRBJ2-7
d_call: TRBD2
cdr3_nt: TGTGCCAGCAGCCCCACGGCGCGGGAGCTGTTCGAGCAGTACTTC
cdr3_aa: CASSPTARELFEQYF

clone_size: NA
v_call: TRBV9
j_call: TRBJ1-4
d_call: NA
cdr3_nt: TGTGCCAGCAGCGTAGATTGGAGTGAAAAACTGTTTTTT
cdr3_aa: CASSVDWSEKLFF

clone_size: NA
v_call: TRBV2
j_call: TRBJ1-2
d_call: TRBD1
cdr3_nt: TGTGCCAGCAGTTTGGGACAGGCTAACTATGGCTACACCTTC
cdr3_aa: CASSLGQANYGYTF

clone_size: NA
v_call: TRBV30
j_call: TRBJ2-1
d_call: TRBD2
cdr3_nt: TGTGCCTGGAGGTCTGGACTAGCGGGAGTTGGCTCCTACAATGAGCAGTTCTTC
cdr3_aa: CAWRSGLAGVGSYNEQFF

clone_size: NA
v_call: TRBV4-2
j_call: TRBJ1-1
d_call: NA
cdr3_nt: TGTGCCAGCAGCTTGGATAGCACTGAAGCTTTCTTT
cdr3_aa: CASSLDSTEAFF

clone_size: NA
v_call: TRBV5-1
j_call: TRBJ1-1
d_call: TRBD1
cdr3_nt: TGCGCCAGCAGCTCCCTCCGGACAGGAGCCACTGAAGCTTTCTTT
cdr3_aa: CASSSLRTGATEAFF

clone_size: NA
v_call: TRBV4-1
j_call: TRBJ1-1
d_call: NA
cdr3_nt: TGCGCCAGCAGCCCCAGGGAAAGGAACACTGAAGCTTTCTTT
cdr3_aa: CASSPRERNTEAFF

clone_size: NA
v_call: TRBV7-9
j_call: TRBJ1-2
d_call: NA
cdr3_nt: TGTGCCAGCAGCAGCACTCGGGGACATCAAAACTATGGCTACACCTTC
cdr3_aa: CASSSTRGHQNYGYTF

clone_size: few
v_call: TRBV6-5
j_call: TRBJ1-6
d_call: NA
cdr3_nt: TGTGCCAGCACCCGGGAGGGGTCCGGCAATTCACCCCTCCACTTT
cdr3_aa: CASTREGSGNSPLHF

clone_size: few
v_call: TRBV6-1
j_call: TRBJ1-3
d_call: NA
cdr3_nt: TGTGCCAGCAGGAACCCCTACTCTGGAAACACCATATATTTT
cdr3_aa: CASRNPYSGNTIYF

clone_size: NA
v_call: TRBV10-3
j_call: TRBJ1-2
d_call: NA
cdr3_nt: TGTGCCATTCACCGTTGGGCGGAGCACTATGGCTACACCTTC
cdr3_aa: CAIHRWAEHYGYTF

clone_size: NA
v_call: TRBV4-1
j_call: TRBJ2-7
d_call: NA
cdr3_nt: TGCGCCAGCAGCCAAGAAGGACCCCTCTACGAGCAGTACTTC
cdr3_aa: CASSQEGPLYEQYF

clone_size: NA
v_call: TRBV10-1
j_call: TRBJ1-3
d_call: NA
cdr3_nt: TGCGCCAGCAGTGAATCGAACAGACCTGGAAACACCATATATTTT
cdr3_aa: CASSESNRPGNTIYF

clone_size: once
v_call: TRBV11-2
j_call: TRBJ2-3
d_call: NA
cdr3_nt: TGTGCCAGCAGCCTAGGACTGCGCACAGATACGCAGTATTTT
cdr3_aa: CASSLGLRTDTQYF

clone_size: NA
v_call: TRBV6-4
j_call: TRBJ2-5
d_call: NA
cdr3_nt: TGTGCCAGCAGTGAACCGACGGAAGAGACCCAGTACTTC
cdr3_aa: CASSEPTEETQYF

clone_size: NA
v_call: TRBV10-1
j_call: TRBJ1-2
d_call: NA
cdr3_nt: TGCGCCAGCAGTGAGACAGGGACCTATGGCTACACCTTC
cdr3_aa: CASSETGTYGYTF

clone_size: NA
v_call: TRBV10-3
j_call: TRBJ1-6
d_call: NA
cdr3_nt: TGTGCCATCAGTGAGGTGGGGTCGGATTCACCCCTCCACTTT
cdr3_aa: CAISEVGSDSPLHF